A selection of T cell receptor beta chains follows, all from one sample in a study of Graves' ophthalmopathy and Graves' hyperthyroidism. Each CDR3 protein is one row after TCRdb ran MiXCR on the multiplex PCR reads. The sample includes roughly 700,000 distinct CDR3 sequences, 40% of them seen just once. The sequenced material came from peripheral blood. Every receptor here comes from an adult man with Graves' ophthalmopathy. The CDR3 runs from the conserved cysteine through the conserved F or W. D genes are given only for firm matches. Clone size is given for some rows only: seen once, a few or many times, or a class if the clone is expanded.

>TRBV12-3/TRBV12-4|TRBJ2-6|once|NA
TGTGCCAGCAGCGGGTCTTCAGGGGATGGGGCCAACGTCCTGACTTTC
CASSGSSGDGANVLTF
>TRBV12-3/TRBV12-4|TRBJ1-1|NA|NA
TGTGCCAGCAGTTTTGGGGGACTCGACACTGAAGCTTTCTTT
CASSFGGLDTEAFF
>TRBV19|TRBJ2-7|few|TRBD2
TGTGCCAGTAGTATAGCGGGAGGGCCGTACGAGCAGTACTTC
CASSIAGGPYEQYF
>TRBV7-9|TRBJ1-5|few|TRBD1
TGTGCCAGCAGCGTGGCCGGGACAGGGGATCAGCCCCAGCATTTT
CASSVAGTGDQPQHF
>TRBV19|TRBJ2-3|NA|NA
TGTGCCAGTAGTATCTCCGCGGGTACGCAGTATTTT
CASSISAGTQYF
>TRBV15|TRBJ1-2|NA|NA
TGTGCCACCAGCAGAGGGAGCAATAACTATGGCTACACCTTC
CATSRGSNNYGYTF
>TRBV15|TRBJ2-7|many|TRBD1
TGTGCCACCAGCCTGGGACAGTTTTACGAGCAGTACTTC
CATSLGQFYEQYF
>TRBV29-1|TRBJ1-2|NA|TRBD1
TGCAGCGCTGAAATTACAGGGGGGGGTTATGGCTACACCTTC
CSAEITGGGYGYTF
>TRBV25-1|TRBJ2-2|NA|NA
TGTGCCAGCGGGCGAGGAGAGATCGGGGAGCTGTTTTTT
CASGRGEIGELFF
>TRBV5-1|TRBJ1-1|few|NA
TGCGCCAGCAGCCCGTCATCTGTGACTGAAGCTTTCTTT
CASSPSSVTEAFF
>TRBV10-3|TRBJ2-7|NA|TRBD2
TGTGCCAGCAGCGCCGCGGGAGGGTTTGAGGAGCAGTACTTC
CASSAAGGFEEQYF
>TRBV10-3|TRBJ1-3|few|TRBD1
TGTGCCATCAGTGAGTTGGGGACAGGGGTGACTGGAAACACCATATATTTT
CAISELGTGVTGNTIYF
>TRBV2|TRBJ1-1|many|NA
TGTGCCAGCCAGGGGAAGGGTACTGAAGCTTTCTTT
CASQGKGTEAFF
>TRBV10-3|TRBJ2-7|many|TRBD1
TGTGCCATCAGCGGACAGGGGAGATACGAGCAGTACTTC
CAISGQGRYEQYF
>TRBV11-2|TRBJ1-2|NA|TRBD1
TGTGCCAGCAGCTCTAGGCGGCAGGGGGCCAGCGGCTATGGCTACACCTTC
CASSSRRQGASGYGYTF
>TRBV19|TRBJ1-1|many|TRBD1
TGTGCCACCCTCGGGGACAGGGGGCGTCACACTGAAGCTTTCTTT
CATLGDRGRHTEAFF
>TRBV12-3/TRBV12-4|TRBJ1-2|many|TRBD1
TGTGCCAGCAGCCCACAGGGGGCTGGTGGCTACACCTTC
CASSPQGAGGYTF